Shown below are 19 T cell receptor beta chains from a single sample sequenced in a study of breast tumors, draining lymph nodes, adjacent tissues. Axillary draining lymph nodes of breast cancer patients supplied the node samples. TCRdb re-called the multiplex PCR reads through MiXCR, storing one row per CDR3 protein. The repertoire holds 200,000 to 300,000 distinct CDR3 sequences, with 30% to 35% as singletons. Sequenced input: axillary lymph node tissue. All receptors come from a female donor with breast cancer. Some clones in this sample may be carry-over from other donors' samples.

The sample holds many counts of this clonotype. The CDR3 nucleotides read TGTGCCAGCAGCGAGGTAGCGGGAGGGTTTGTAACCCAGTACTTC. It encodes CASSEVAGGFVTQYF. The genes are TRBV9 and TRBJ2-5, with 11 bases fitting TRBD2. This CDR3 is 15 amino acids long. V was pared by 3 bases and J by 8 bases, with 9 bases of the junction left unmatched. Germline V lookup: CDR1 SGDLS, CDR2 YYNGEE.

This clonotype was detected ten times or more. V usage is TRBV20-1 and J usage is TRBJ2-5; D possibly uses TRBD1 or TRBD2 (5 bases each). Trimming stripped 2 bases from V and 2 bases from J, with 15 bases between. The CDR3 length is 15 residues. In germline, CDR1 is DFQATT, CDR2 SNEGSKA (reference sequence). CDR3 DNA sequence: TGCAGTGCTAGAAAGCCTCAGGGAGCGCAAGAGACCCAGTACTTC. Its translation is CSARKPQGAQETQYF.

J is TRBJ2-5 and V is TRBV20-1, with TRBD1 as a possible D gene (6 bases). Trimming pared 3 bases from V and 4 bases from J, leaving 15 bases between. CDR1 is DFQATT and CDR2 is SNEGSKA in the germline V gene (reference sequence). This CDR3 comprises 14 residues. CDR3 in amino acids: CSASRQGRTETQYF. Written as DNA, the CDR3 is TGCAGTGCTAGTCGCCAGGGGCGCACAGAGACCCAGTACTTC.

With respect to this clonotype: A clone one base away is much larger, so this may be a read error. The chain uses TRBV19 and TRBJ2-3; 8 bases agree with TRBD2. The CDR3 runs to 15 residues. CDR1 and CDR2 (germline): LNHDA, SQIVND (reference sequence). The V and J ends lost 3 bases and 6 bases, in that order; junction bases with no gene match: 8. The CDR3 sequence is CASSISAGVSDTQYF. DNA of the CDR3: TGTGCCAGTAGTATCTCAGCGGGAGTTTCGGATACGCAGTATTTT.

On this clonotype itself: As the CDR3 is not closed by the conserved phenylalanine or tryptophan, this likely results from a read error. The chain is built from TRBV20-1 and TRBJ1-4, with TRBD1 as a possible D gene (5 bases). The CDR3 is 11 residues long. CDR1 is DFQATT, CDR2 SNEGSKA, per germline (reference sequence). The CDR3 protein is CGAEGLEKLFL. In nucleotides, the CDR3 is TGCGGTGCTGAGGGACTTGAAAAACTGTTTCTT.

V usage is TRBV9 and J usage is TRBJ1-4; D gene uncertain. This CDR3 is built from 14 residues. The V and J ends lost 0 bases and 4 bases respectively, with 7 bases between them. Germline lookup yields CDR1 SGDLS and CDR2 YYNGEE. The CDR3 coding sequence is TGTGCCAGCAGCGTAGATCCAAATAATGAAAAACTGTTTTTT. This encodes CASSVDPNNEKLFF.

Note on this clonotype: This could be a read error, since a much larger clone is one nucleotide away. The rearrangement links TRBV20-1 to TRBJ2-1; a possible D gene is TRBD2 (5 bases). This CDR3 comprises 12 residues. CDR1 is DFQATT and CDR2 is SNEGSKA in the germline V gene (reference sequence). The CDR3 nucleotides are TGCAGTGCTAGTATACTAGATTGGGAGCCGTTCTTC. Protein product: CSASILDWEPFF.

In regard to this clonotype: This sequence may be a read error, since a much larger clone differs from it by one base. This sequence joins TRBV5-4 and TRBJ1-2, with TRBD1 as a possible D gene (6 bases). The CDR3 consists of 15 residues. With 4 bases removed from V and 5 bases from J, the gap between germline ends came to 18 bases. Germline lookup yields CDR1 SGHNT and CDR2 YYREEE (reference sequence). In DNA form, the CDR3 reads TGTGCCAGCAGCCCGAACAGGGCGAGCACGTATGGCTACACCTTC. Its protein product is CASSPNRASTYGYTF.

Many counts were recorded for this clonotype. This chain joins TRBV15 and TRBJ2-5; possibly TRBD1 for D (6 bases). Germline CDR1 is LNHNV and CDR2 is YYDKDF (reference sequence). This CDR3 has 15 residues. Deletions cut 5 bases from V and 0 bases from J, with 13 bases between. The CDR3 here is CATSATWTDQETQYF. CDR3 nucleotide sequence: TGTGCCACCAGCGCCACATGGACAGACCAAGAGACCCAGTACTTC.

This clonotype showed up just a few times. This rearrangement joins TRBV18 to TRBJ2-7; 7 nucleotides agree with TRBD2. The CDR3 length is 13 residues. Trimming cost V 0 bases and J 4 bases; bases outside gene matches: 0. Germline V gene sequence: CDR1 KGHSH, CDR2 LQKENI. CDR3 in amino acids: CASSPPRGYEQYF. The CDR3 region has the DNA TGTGCCAGCTCACCACCGCGGGGGTACGAGCAGTACTTC.

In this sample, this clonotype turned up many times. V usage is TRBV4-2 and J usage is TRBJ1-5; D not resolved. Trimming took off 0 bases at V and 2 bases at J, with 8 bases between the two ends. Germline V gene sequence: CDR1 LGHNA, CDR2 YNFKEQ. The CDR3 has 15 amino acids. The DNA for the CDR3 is TGTGCCAGCAGCCAAGATCCGGGTGGCAATCAGCCCCAGCATTTT. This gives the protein CASSQDPGGNQPQHF.

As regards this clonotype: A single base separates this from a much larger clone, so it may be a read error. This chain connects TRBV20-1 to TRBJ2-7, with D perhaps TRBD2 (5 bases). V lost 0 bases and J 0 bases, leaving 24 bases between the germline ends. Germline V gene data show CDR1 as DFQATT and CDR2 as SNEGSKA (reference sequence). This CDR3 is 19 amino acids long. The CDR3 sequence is CSARDKIGAAGPSSYEQYF. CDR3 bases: TGCAGTGCTAGAGATAAGATCGGAGCGGCAGGCCCGAGCTCCTACGAGCAGTACTTC.

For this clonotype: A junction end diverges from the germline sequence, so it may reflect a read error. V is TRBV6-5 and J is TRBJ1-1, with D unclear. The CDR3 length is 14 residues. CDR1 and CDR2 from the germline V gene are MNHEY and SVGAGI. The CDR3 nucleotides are TGTGCCAGCAGTCACTCGAACCCACCCACTGAAGCTTTCTTT. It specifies CASSHSNPPTEAFF.

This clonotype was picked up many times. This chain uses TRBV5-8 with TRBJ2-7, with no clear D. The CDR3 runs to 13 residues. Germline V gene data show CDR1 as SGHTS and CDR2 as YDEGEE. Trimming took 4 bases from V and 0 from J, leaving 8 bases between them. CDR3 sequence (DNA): TGTGCCAGCAGCCCGGAAAGCTCCTACGAGCAGTACTTC. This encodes CASSPESSYEQYF.

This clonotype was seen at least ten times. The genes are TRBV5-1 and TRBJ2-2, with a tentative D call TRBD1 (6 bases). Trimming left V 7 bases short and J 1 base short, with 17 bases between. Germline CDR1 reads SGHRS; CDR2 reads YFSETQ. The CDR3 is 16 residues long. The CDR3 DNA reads TGCGCCAGCCACATAACGGGACAAGAGAACACCGGGGAGCTGTTTTTT. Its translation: CASHITGQENTGELFF.

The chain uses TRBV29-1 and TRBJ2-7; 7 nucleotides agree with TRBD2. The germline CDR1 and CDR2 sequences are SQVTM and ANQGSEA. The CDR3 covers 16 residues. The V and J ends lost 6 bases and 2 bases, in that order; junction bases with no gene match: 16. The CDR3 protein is CSVGGTGGWSTYEQYF. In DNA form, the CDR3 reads TGCAGCGTGGGAGGGACTGGCGGTTGGAGCACCTACGAGCAGTACTTC.

CDR3 sequence: CASSLDQGTTSGMKQFF. In DNA, the CDR3 is TGTGCCAGCAGCTTAGATCAGGGGACAACTAGCGGAATGAAGCAGTTCTTC. V and J are TRBV11-2 and TRBJ2-1; 8 positions agree with TRBD2. The trim removed 0 bases at V and 11 bases at J, leaving 15 bases unmatched. The germline gives CDR1 SGHAT, CDR2 FQNNGV. The CDR3 contains 17 residues.

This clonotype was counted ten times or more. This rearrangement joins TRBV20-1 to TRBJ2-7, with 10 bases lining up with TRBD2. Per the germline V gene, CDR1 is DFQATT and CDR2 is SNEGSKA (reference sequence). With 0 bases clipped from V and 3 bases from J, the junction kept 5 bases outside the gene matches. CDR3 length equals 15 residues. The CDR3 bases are TGCAGTGCTAGAGATCCTAGCGGGAGTGTCTACGAGCAGTACTTC. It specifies CSARDPSGSVYEQYF.

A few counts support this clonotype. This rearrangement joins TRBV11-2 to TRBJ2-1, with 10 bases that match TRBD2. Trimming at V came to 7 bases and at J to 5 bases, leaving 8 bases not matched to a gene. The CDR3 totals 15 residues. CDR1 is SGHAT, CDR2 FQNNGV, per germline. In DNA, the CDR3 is TGTGCCAGCACTCTAGCGGGAGCCTTTAACAATGAGCAGTTCTTC. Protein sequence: CASTLAGAFNNEQFF.